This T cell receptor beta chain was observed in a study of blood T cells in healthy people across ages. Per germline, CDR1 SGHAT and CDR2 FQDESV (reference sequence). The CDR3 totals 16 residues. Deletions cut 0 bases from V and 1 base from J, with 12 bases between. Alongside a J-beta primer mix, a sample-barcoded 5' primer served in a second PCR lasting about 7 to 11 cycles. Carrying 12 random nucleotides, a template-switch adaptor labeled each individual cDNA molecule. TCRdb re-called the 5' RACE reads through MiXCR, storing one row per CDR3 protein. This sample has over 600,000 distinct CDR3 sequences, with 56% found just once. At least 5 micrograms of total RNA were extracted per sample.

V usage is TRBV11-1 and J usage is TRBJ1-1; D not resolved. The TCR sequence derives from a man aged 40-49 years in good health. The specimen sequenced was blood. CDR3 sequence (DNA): TGTGCCAGCAGCTTAGCGCTCGGGGAGGGGAACACTGAAGCTTTCTTT. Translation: CASSLALGEGNTEAFF. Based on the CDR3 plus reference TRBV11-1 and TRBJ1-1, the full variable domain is EAEVAQSPRYKITEKSQAVAFWCDPISGHATLYWYRQILGQGPELLVQFQDESVVDDSQLPKDRFSAERLKGVDSTLKIQPAELGDSAMYLCASSLALGEGNTEAFFGQGTRLTVV.